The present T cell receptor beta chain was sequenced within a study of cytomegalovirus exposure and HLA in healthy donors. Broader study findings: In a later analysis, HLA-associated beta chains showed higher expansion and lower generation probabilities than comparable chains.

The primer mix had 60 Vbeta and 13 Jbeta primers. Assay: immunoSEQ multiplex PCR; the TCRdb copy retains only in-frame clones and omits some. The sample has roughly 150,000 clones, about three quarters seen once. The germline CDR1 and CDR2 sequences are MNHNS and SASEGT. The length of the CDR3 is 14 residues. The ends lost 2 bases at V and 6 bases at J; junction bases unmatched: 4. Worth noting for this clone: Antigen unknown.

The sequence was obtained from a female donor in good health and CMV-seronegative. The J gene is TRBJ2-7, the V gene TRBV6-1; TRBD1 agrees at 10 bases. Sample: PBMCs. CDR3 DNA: TGTGCCAGCAGTGAAAGGGGACAGGGGTTCGAGCAGTACTTC. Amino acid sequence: CASSERGQGFEQYF.